This entry describes one T cell receptor beta chain. What it recognizes is unknown. This sample is part of a study of graft-versus-host responses after intestinal transplantation. Study-wide context: Transplants were multivisceral, liver-intestinal, or isolated intestinal.

Points from the study as a whole: Within allografts, high graft-versus-host to host-versus-graft clonal ratios were seen among patients with graft-donor T cell macrochimerism. Peak levels of circulating GvH clones tracked with early post-transplant HvG declines.

This CDR3 has 16 amino acids. Trimming removed 3 bases at V and 4 bases at J, with 18 bases between. Germline CDR1 reads MGHDK; CDR2 reads SYGVNS. TCRdb's copy holds only in-frame clones and misses some; the assay was immunoSEQ multiplex PCR. The table includes roughly 89,000 clones, about 90% detected once. The V gene is TRBV25-1, the J gene TRBJ1-1; D gene uncertain. The receptor comes from a human donor who received an intestinal transplant. The sample in question was unstimulated CD4+ T cells sorted from spleen or lymph node cells, obtained before intestinal transplant. CDR3: CASSDRRSAISTEAFF. CDR3 DNA: TGTGCCAGCAGTGATCGCCGGTCTGCGATCTCCACTGAAGCTTTCTTT.